The 7 T cell receptor beta chains below come from one sample, sequenced in a study of blood T cell repertoires in COVID-19. Sequencing was performed with immunoSEQ multiplex PCR; in TCRdb, only in-frame clones are kept and a portion is missing. The data contain about 180,000 clones, approximately 90% of them singletons. The sequenced sample was peripheral blood. Every receptor here comes from a man aged 50-59 years with acute or convalescent COVID-19.

This clone has more than one count but fewer than ten. The chain is built from TRBV4-2 and TRBJ2-1; 10 nucleotides match TRBD2. Germline lookup yields CDR1 LGHNA and CDR2 YNFKEQ. The CDR3 spans 15 residues. The trim removed 0 bases at V and 7 bases at J, leaving 3 bases unmatched. CDR3 sequence reads: CASSQDIAGGNEQFF. The DNA of the CDR3 is TGTGCCAGCAGCCAAGATATAGCGGGGGGAAATGAGCAGTTCTTC.

Worth noting for this clone: At one of its ends the junction is not consistent with the germline gene, which may arise from a read error. The chain has TRBV5-5 and TRBJ2-5; the match to TRBD1 covers 8 bases. The CDR3 length is 15 residues. Germline assignment: CDR1 SGHKS and CDR2 YYEKEE (reference sequence). The CDR3 sequence: CASSLESGQGREAHF. The CDR3 DNA is TGTGCCAGCAGCCTGGAATCCGGACAGGGACGTGAGGCGCACTTC.

The chain employs TRBV9 and TRBJ2-7, with a possible D match to TRBD2 (5 bases). The length of the CDR3 is 14 residues. V was cut by 0 bases and J by 6 bases, with 13 bases left in between. CDR1 and CDR2 from the germline V gene are SGDLS and YYNGEE. This CDR3 reads CASSVGLLGLEQYF. The DNA for the CDR3 is TGTGCCAGCAGCGTAGGACTACTAGGTCTCGAGCAGTACTTC. Together with reference TRBV9 and TRBJ2-7, the CDR3 gives the full variable domain: DSGVTQTPKHLITATGQRVTLRCSPRSGDLSVYWYQQSLDQGLQFLIQYYNGEERAKGNILERFSAQQFPDLHSELNLSSLELGDSALYFCASSVGLLGLEQYFGPGTRLTVT.

This sequence joins TRBV6-1 and TRBJ2-3; tentative D call: TRBD1 (6 bases). The V and J ends lost 4 bases and 2 bases respectively, with 16 bases between them. Germline V gene sequence: CDR1 MNHNS, CDR2 SASEGT. The CDR3 extends over 16 amino acids. In nucleotides, the CDR3 is TGTGCCAGCAGTGGAGGGGGTTCCTACTACACAGATACGCAGTATTTT. This gives the protein CASSGGGSYYTDTQYF.

As DNA, the CDR3 is TGTGCCAGTAGTATTGTCAACAGGGATACCGGGGAGCTGTTTTTT. Its translation is CASSIVNRDTGELFF. J is TRBJ2-2 and V is TRBV19, with TRBD1 as a possible D gene (6 bases). Trimming cost V 3 bases and J 5 bases, with 13 bases left between them. Germline V gives CDR1 LNHDA, CDR2 SQIVND (reference sequence). The CDR3 contains 15 residues.

The chain joins TRBV15 to TRBJ2-7; possibly TRBD1 for D (5 bases). The CDR3 is made up of 15 amino acids. Trimming pared 1 base from V and 5 bases from J, leaving 15 bases between. Germline lookup yields CDR1 LNHNV and CDR2 YYDKDF (reference sequence). The CDR3 DNA reads as TGTGCCACCAGCAGAGTTCAGGGTGGCGTGAACGAGCAGTACTTC. Its translation is CATSRVQGGVNEQYF.

In DNA, the CDR3 is TGTGCCATCAAGGAGGATAGTGATGCGACCCAGTACTTC. Protein sequence: CAIKEDSDATQYF. V and J are TRBV10-3 and TRBJ2-5; possibly TRBD2 for D (5 bases). The CDR3 loop spans 13 amino acids. The V end was cut by 7 bases, the J end by 7 bases, with 16 bases between. Germline CDR1 reads ENHRY; CDR2 reads SYGVKD.